The 30 T cell receptor beta chains given below trace back to one sample, sequenced in a study of blood T cells in healthy people across ages. Next came a second PCR, run for about 7 to 12 cycles, which used a sample-barcoded 5' primer along with a J-beta primer mix. A single record per CDR3 protein comes from TCRdb applying MiXCR to the 5' RACE reads. Of some 750,000 distinct CDR3 sequences detected, roughly 20% appear once; the ten largest clones hold approximately 20%. Sequenced sample: blood. The receptors come from a man aged 65-85 years in good health.

J is TRBJ2-2 and V is TRBV11-2; weak D call: TRBD2 (6 bases). Germline-derived CDR1 and CDR2 are SGHAT and FQNNGV. The CDR3 covers 17 residues. With 5 bases removed from V and 3 bases from J, the gap between germline ends came to 19 bases. Here the CDR3 DNA reads TGTGCCAGCAGCCTCCCGCGAGGGAGGCTATACACCGGGGAGCTGTTTTTT. Protein product: CASSLPRGRLYTGELFF.

A few counts support this clonotype. The chain carries TRBV20-1 and TRBJ2-5; 8 bases match TRBD2. The germline V gene has CDR1 DFQATT and CDR2 SNEGSKA (reference sequence). V lost 0 bases and J lost 0; bases outside the gene matches: 9. The CDR3 has 17 amino acids. The CDR3 DNA is TGCAGTGCTAGAGATCCGTGGGGTAGCGGGAACCAAGAGACCCAGTACTTC. Translated: CSARDPWGSGNQETQYF.

A few counts support this clonotype. The CDR3 loop is CASSYSIIGTGGKNEQFF. Here the CDR3 DNA reads TGTGCCAGCAGTTACTCGATAATCGGGACAGGGGGCAAGAATGAGCAGTTCTTC. J is TRBJ2-5 and V is TRBV6-5; 12 bases line up with TRBD1. The tail of the sequence fits TRBJ2-1 better, so the J call may be wrong. The CDR3 totals 18 residues. Germline V CDR1 and CDR2: MNHEY, SVGAGI.

The genes are TRBV20-1 and TRBJ1-4, with TRBD1 as a possible D gene (5 bases). The CDR3 runs 13 residues. Germline CDR1 is DFQATT and CDR2 is SNEGSKA (reference sequence). CDR3 amino acids: CSPRRGINEKLFF. In nucleotides, the CDR3 is TGCAGCCCTAGGCGGGGGATTAATGAAAAACTGTTTTTT.

The chain has TRBV5-1 and TRBJ2-1; TRBD2 matches 11 bases. The better agreement between TRBJ2-5 and the DNA end casts doubt on the J call. This CDR3 spans 16 amino acids. Germline values: CDR1 SGHRS, CDR2 YFSETQ. The CDR3 loop reads CASSSTSGGSIETQYF. DNA of the CDR3: TGCGCCAGCAGCTCAACTAGCGGGGGTTCCATAGAGACCCAGTACTTC.

A few counts support this clonotype. The V gene is TRBV12-3 or TRBV12-4, the J gene TRBJ2-1; 7 nucleotides line up with TRBD2. The CDR3 is made up of 15 amino acids. J was trimmed by 3 bases and V by 3 bases; bases with no gene match: 5. DNA for the CDR3: TGTGCCAGCAGTTTCGGGCTAGCGGTCTACAATGAGCAGTTCTTC. It yields the protein CASSFGLAVYNEQFF.

The chain recombines TRBV15 with TRBJ2-5; tentative D call: TRBD1 (6 bases). TRBJ2-7 matches the DNA end more closely, so the J call is doubtful. The CDR3 runs to 15 residues. Germline V gene data show CDR1 as LNHNV and CDR2 as YYDKDF (reference sequence). This CDR3 is CATSSTGTTTYEQYF. CDR3 DNA: TGTGCCACCAGCAGTACCGGGACAACGACCTACGAGCAGTACTTC.

The chain couples TRBV20-1 to TRBJ2-1; D ambiguous. Trimming shortened V by 6 bases and J by 0 bases, and 9 bases separated the two germline ends. CDR3 length: 13 residues. Germline CDR1 is DFQATT and CDR2 is SNEGSKA (reference sequence). The CDR3 DNA follows: TGCAGTGCAAACCGTGGCTCCTACAATGAGCAGTTCTTC. Its translation is CSANRGSYNEQFF.

There are a few counts of this clonotype. This chain connects TRBV28 to TRBJ2-1, with 7 bases fitting TRBD1. Gene TRBJ2-7 matches the end of the DNA better, so the J call may be wrong. The CDR3 loop spans 13 amino acids. Germline V gives CDR1 MDHEN, CDR2 SYDVKM. The CDR3 region is CASRLTGTDKQYF. For the CDR3, the DNA is TGTGCCAGCAGATTAACCGGGACAGACAAGCAGTACTTC.

This chain uses TRBV29-1 with TRBJ1-3; TRBD1 is a possible D gene (6 bases). CDR1 is SQVTM and CDR2 is ANQGSEA in the germline V gene. This CDR3 region has 12 residues. V dropped 0 bases and J dropped 10 bases, with 10 bases sitting between them. CDR3 amino acids: CSVEDGGLTIYF. In nucleotides, the CDR3 is TGCAGCGTTGAAGACGGGGGCCTAACCATATATTTT.

This clonotype was found a few times. The chain joins TRBV6-6 to TRBJ2-4, with D possibly being TRBD1 or TRBD2 (5 bases each). CDR3 length: 15 amino acids. The V and J ends lost 0 bases and 4 bases respectively, with 10 bases between them. Germline V CDR1 and CDR2: MNHNY, SVGAGI (reference sequence). The CDR3 nucleotides are TGTGCCAGCAGTTACTCGAGGGACGGTAAAAACATTCAGTACTTC. This codes for CASSYSRDGKNIQYF.

This rearrangement joins TRBV12-3 or TRBV12-4 to TRBJ2-1; 8 bases agree with TRBD1. This CDR3 is 15 amino acids long. The V and J ends lost 5 bases and 7 bases, in that order; junction bases with no gene match: 10. The CDR3 DNA sequence: TGTGCCAGCAGTCGCCAACAGGGGGGAGCGAATGAGCAGTTCTTC. Translation gives CASSRQQGGANEQFF.

This sequence joins TRBV10-3 and TRBJ1-5; TRBD1 aligns across 7 bases. V lost 3 bases to trimming and J lost 7 bases; unmatched junction nucleotides: 9. The CDR3 has 15 amino acids. Germline loops: CDR1 ENHRY, CDR2 SYGVKD. CDR3 sequence reads: CAISDRQGTAQPQHF. The CDR3 bases are TGTGCCATCAGTGACCGACAGGGTACGGCACAGCCCCAGCATTTT.

V usage is TRBV6-5 and J usage is TRBJ1-3; weak D call: TRBD1 (5 bases). The ends were cut back, 2 bases at V and 2 bases at J, with 10 bases in the middle. CDR1 MNHEY and CDR2 SVGAGI come from the germline V gene. This CDR3 comprises 15 residues. CDR3 amino acids: CASSYTRQTGNTIYF. The CDR3 bases are TGTGCCAGCAGTTACACCCGACAGACTGGAAACACCATATATTTT.

V usage is TRBV28 and J usage is TRBJ2-7, with D uncertain. The CDR3 has 12 residues. CDR1 and CDR2 from the germline V gene are MDHEN and SYDVKM. Trimming took off 5 bases at V and 2 bases at J, with 7 bases between the two ends. CDR3 loop: CASSGPTYEQYF. The CDR3, as DNA: TGTGCCAGCAGTGGGCCGACCTACGAGCAGTACTTC.

The J gene is TRBJ2-2, the V gene TRBV19; tentatively, D is TRBD1 (7 bases). Trimming removed 6 bases from V and 10 bases from J, with 12 bases in between. The germline V gene encodes CDR1 LNHDA and CDR2 SQIVND (reference sequence). The CDR3 spans 12 residues. This chain's CDR3 is CASRARGAELFF. The CDR3, as DNA: TGTGCCAGTAGAGCCAGGGGGGCGGAGCTGTTTTTT.

This clonotype has a handful of counts. V gene TRBV18 combines with J gene TRBJ1-2, with 9 nucleotides matching TRBD1. The junction had 10 bases not matched to a gene; V was cut back by 6 bases and J by 5 bases. Germline CDR1 and CDR2: KGHSH and LQKENI. The CDR3 sequence is 15 residues long. The CDR3 sequence: CASSRDRDVSYGYTF. CDR3 nucleotide sequence: TGTGCCAGCTCCCGGGACAGGGATGTCTCGTATGGCTACACCTTC. The full variable domain, its missing parts supplied by reference TRBV18 and TRBJ1-2, is NAGVMQNPRHLVRRRGQEARLRCSPMKGHSHVYWYRQLPEEGLKFMVYLQKENIIDESGMPKERFSAEFPKEGPSILRIQQVVRGDSAAYFCASSRDRDVSYGYTFGSGTRLTVV.

The chain couples TRBV11-2 to TRBJ2-3; perhaps TRBD2 as D (6 bases). Per the germline V gene, CDR1 is SGHAT and CDR2 is FQNNGV. The CDR3 runs 14 residues. V was trimmed by 1 base and J by 6 bases, leaving 11 bases between them. CDR3 sequence: CASSLAALADTQYF. The CDR3 DNA follows: TGTGCCAGCAGCTTAGCCGCGCTAGCGGATACGCAGTATTTT.

CDR3 amino acids: CASSSQGASNNEQFF. The CDR3 DNA is TGTGCCAGCAGCTCGCAGGGGGCGTCGAACAATGAGCAGTTCTTC. V is TRBV7-2 and J is TRBJ2-1; 8 positions match TRBD1. Germline assignment: CDR1 SGHTA and CDR2 FQGNSA. The CDR3 runs 15 residues. J lost 5 bases, V lost 4 bases, and 7 bases had no gene match. The full variable domain, rest sourced from reference TRBV7-2 and TRBJ2-1, is GAGVSQSPSNKVTEKGKDVELRCDPISGHTALYWYRQSLGQGLEFLIYFQGNSAPDKSGLPSDRFSAERTGGSVSTLTIQRTQQEDSAVYLCASSSQGASNNEQFFGPGTRLTVL.

This chain uses TRBV5-5 with TRBJ2-5, with a possible D match to TRBD2 (5 bases). The J call is in doubt because the DNA end fits TRBJ2-7 better. Germline V gives CDR1 SGHKS, CDR2 YYEKEE (reference sequence). CDR3 length: 13 residues. CDR3 sequence: CASEDLIAYEQYF. CDR3 DNA sequence: TGTGCCAGCGAGGACTTGATTGCCTACGAGCAGTACTTC.

This clonotype has only a few counts. The genes are TRBV10-3 and TRBJ2-7; D is perhaps TRBD2 (7 bases). V was trimmed by 3 bases and J by 5 bases, leaving 20 bases between them. Per germline, CDR1 ENHRY and CDR2 SYGVKD. The CDR3 is made up of 16 amino acids. The CDR3 sequence: CAISDSGTRGAHEQYF. The CDR3 DNA reads TGTGCCATCAGTGATTCAGGGACCCGGGGGGCCCACGAGCAGTACTTC.

This clonotype appeared many times. This chain links TRBV20-1 with TRBJ1-4, with D unclear. The CDR3 has 12 residues. Trimming took off 3 bases at V and 5 bases at J, with 7 bases between the two ends. CDR1 is DFQATT, CDR2 SNEGSKA, per germline (reference sequence). In DNA, the CDR3 is TGCAGTGCTAGTGAATGGAATGAAAAACTGTTTTTT. The encoded protein is CSASEWNEKLFF.

The V and J genes are TRBV18 and TRBJ2-1; 7 positions agree with TRBD2. The length of the CDR3 is 16 residues. In germline, CDR1 is KGHSH, CDR2 LQKENI. J was trimmed by 2 bases and V by 3 bases; bases with no gene match: 7. The CDR3 loop is CASSPVGAGTYNEQFF. Written as DNA, the CDR3 is TGTGCCAGCTCACCGGTAGGAGCGGGAACCTACAATGAGCAGTTCTTC.

The rearrangement joins TRBV20-1 to TRBJ2-3, with a possible D match to TRBD2 (6 bases). Germline lookup yields CDR1 DFQATT and CDR2 SNEGSKA (reference sequence). The germline V and J ends were trimmed by 1 base and 2 bases, with 13 bases remaining between them. The CDR3 is 15 residues long. CDR3 in amino acids: CSARVDSGFTDTQYF. The CDR3 nucleotides are TGCAGTGCTAGAGTCGATAGCGGATTCACAGATACGCAGTATTTT.

V and J are TRBV20-1 and TRBJ1-2; D unresolved. Trimming took 1 base from V and 1 from J, leaving 10 bases between them. Germline loops: CDR1 DFQATT, CDR2 SNEGSKA (reference sequence). The CDR3 totals 14 residues. This CDR3 reads CSARGGVFNYGYTF. For the CDR3, the DNA is TGCAGTGCTAGAGGTGGTGTTTTTAACTATGGCTACACCTTC.

Only a few counts were recorded for this clonotype. This rearrangement joins TRBV7-2 to TRBJ2-3; D remains unclear. The end of the DNA fits TRBJ1-5 better, so the J call may be wrong. The CDR3 runs 13 residues. CDR1 and CDR2 from the germline V gene are SGHTA and FQGNSA. The CDR3 protein is CASSLPSTDTQHF. In DNA, the CDR3 is TGTGCCAGCAGCCTGCCGTCCACAGATACGCAGCATTTT.

The CDR3 sequence is CASRRMTEIIYGYTF. As DNA, the CDR3 is TGTGCCAGCAGACGGATGACAGAGATAATTTATGGCTACACCTTC. The J gene is TRBJ1-2, the V gene TRBV6-2 or TRBV6-3, with D possibly being TRBD1 (5 bases). Germline V gives CDR1 MNHEY, CDR2 SVGEGT. The CDR3 covers 15 residues. The V and J ends lost 6 bases and 5 bases respectively, with 19 bases between them.

This clonotype was picked up a small number of times. The V and J genes are TRBV3-1 and TRBJ2-7; no reliable D call. The DNA end is a closer match to TRBJ2-5, so the J assignment may be wrong. Looked up from germline, CDR1 is LGHDT and CDR2 is YNNKEL (reference sequence). The CDR3 runs 15 residues. CDR3 protein: CASSQPISQTETQYF. The CDR3 DNA reads TGTGCCAGCAGCCAACCAATCAGCCAGACAGAGACCCAGTACTTC.

V usage is TRBV4-3 and J usage is TRBJ2-1, with no clear D. V gave up 6 bases and J gave up 2 bases, with 14 bases separating them. Germline loops: CDR1 LGHNA, CDR2 YSLEER. The CDR3 is 15 residues long. This CDR3 reads CASSYTSNPYNEQFF. CDR3 coding DNA: TGCGCCAGCAGTTACACGTCTAATCCCTACAATGAGCAGTTCTTC.

The genes are TRBV5-1 and TRBJ1-1; D not resolved. The V gene's germline CDR1 is SGHRS and CDR2 YFSETQ. The CDR3 runs 14 residues. V was clipped by 2 bases and J by 1 base, with 9 bases between them. As DNA, the CDR3 is TGCGCCAGCAGCTTCTCTCTGGGGAACACTGAAGCTTTCTTT. Its protein is CASSFSLGNTEAFF.